This T cell receptor beta chain was identified during a study of post-analysis software for immune sequencing data. Unique-molecular-identifier-tagged TCR beta cDNA libraries were used. Between about 1 and 10 million T cells gave rise to approximately 520,000 cDNA molecules. TCRdb re-analysed the PCR reads in MiXCR, keeping a single row per CDR3 protein. Among about 170,000 distinct CDR3 sequences listed, approximately 31% were seen once. Notes on the study in general: Controls significantly exceeded multiple sclerosis patients in normalized Chao1 diversity. Roughly 5 TRBV segments occurring more often in patients than controls included TRBV5-6, TRBV5-1 and TRBV20-1.

This CDR3 is built from 16 residues. The V and J ends lost 4 bases and 3 bases, in that order; junction bases with no gene match: 4. The germline V gene has CDR1 LGHNA and CDR2 YNFKEQ. This clonotype was recorded a few times. What it binds is not known. This may stem from a read error, because a much larger clone lies one nucleotide away. This receptor was taken from a girl under 18 with multiple sclerosis. Source material: blood. The chain joins TRBV4-2 to TRBJ2-3, with 13 positions matching TRBD2. Here the CDR3 reads CASSRRTSGSTDTQYF. The CDR3 region has the DNA TGTGCCAGCAGCCGCCGGACTAGCGGGAGTACAGATACGCAGTATTTT.